The next 4 T cell receptor beta chains were all read from a single sample in a study of T cells in Graves' hyperthyroidism and ophthalmopathy (dated by TCRdb to about 2019). Libraries were built with multiplex PCR. Sequenced on an Illumina HiSeq 2000. The TCR beta CDR3 regions were amplified from the RNA transcripts. A first-round RT-PCR of the TCR CDR3 used the HTBI primer set with the Qiagen OneStep RT-PCR kit. The raw public data were reprocessed by TCRdb itself: fastp quality trimming at Q25, MiXCR clonotype calling, in-frame beta chains only. Merged by CDR3 protein, the rows form single entries marked with the most common genes and DNA. Recorded for this sample are 660,000 or so distinct CDR3 sequences; roughly 46% of them occurred a single time. The ten largest clones add up to roughly 7.2% of the sample. The sequencing sample was made of peripheral blood or thyroid tissue (not recorded which). The receptors were sampled from an adult man with Graves' disease, either hyperthyroidism or ophthalmopathy (not recorded which).

The CDR3 sequence: CASSDGGGGNTIYF. The CDR3 DNA reads TGTGCCAGCAGTGATGGAGGGGGCGGAAACACCATATATTTT. The gene calls are TRBV2 and TRBJ1-3; 7 bases fit TRBD1. The trim removed 3 bases at V and 4 bases at J, leaving 3 bases unmatched. The germline V gene encodes CDR1 SNHLY and CDR2 FYNNEI. This CDR3 spans 14 amino acids.

This chain links TRBV10-3 with TRBJ1-1, with 7 nucleotides matching TRBD1. Germline CDR1 ENHRY, CDR2 SYGVKD. CDR3 size: 13 residues. V was pared by 6 bases and J by 5 bases, with 6 bases of the junction left unmatched. CDR3 in DNA: TGTGCCATCAGACGACAGGGTGGGACTGAAGCTTTCTTT. Its protein product is CAIRRQGGTEAFF.

This chain connects TRBV7-8 to TRBJ2-7; 8 bases fit TRBD1. The J segment lost 5 bases and the V segment lost 2 bases, leaving 8 bases of the junction unmatched. Germline loops: CDR1 SGHVS, CDR2 FQNEAQ. This CDR3 spans 15 amino acids. The CDR3 sequence: CASSLKSDRGHEQYF. The CDR3 DNA follows: TGTGCCAGCAGCTTAAAGTCCGACAGGGGCCACGAGCAGTACTTC.

This clonotype has only a few counts. V gene TRBV12-3 or TRBV12-4 combines with J gene TRBJ2-5, with TRBD1 identical over 9 bases. CDR3 length equals 16 residues. V was clipped by 6 bases and J by 5 bases; unmatched bases: 13. The CDR3 DNA reads as TGTGCCAGCAGCCCTACAGAGGGACAGGGAGGGGAGACCCAGTACTTC. This sequence encodes CASSPTEGQGGETQYF.